This record concerns one TCR beta chain sequence. Antigen: not known. PCR used 60 Vbeta primers and 13 Jbeta primers. Profiling relied on immunoSEQ multiplex PCR, and the TCRdb table lists in-frame clones only, not all of them. The data show roughly 180,000 clones, 9.5% seen once. The data stem from a study of cytomegalovirus exposure and HLA in healthy donors. On the study more broadly: The early release's HLA-typed donors yielded 65 million to 85 million unique TCRs.

General study findings and limits: It was reported that the classifier diagnosed cytomegalovirus status with high specificity and sensitivity in both the original and validation cohorts. Three chains linked to CMV were shown in vitro to be specific for CMV antigens.

Sequenced sample: PBMCs. The receptor comes from a woman in her twenties or thirties in good health and CMV-seropositive.

CDR3: CASSLPGLINEQFF. The CDR3 DNA reads TGTGCCAGCAGCTTACCGGGACTTATCAATGAGCAGTTCTTC. This chain connects TRBV7-3 to TRBJ2-1; maybe TRBD2 (6 bases). This CDR3 region has 14 residues. V lost 2 bases to trimming and J lost 6 bases, with 11 bases between them. The V gene's germline CDR1 is SGHTA and CDR2 FQGTGA.